This T cell receptor (beta chain) comes out of a study of blood T cell repertoires in COVID-19 (dated by TCRdb to about 2020). Regarding the research as a whole: Samples from collaborators originated in the United States, Italy and Spain and spanned both the acute and convalescent phases of COVID-19. The prospective study material was composed of cDNA or gDNA derived from T cells, B-cell-depleted T cells, or PBMCs. The dataset comprised deeply sampled blood TCRbeta repertoires from subjects exposed to, actively infected with, or recovered from COVID-19. The repertoires were released in a freely available public database intended as a resource for research on the immune response to SARS-CoV-2. Samples were obtained from the ongoing ImmuneRACE study (first 160 participants) and from over 1,000 subjects provided by 6 global collaborators. Nearly every sample came with metadata listing a de-identified subject ID, COVID-19 status, age in years and sex. Where available, HLA class I and class II types were obtained from metadata supplied by the sample provider rather than from assay-based typing. Study-wide conclusions, independent of this receptor: The quantity of clinical and demographic metadata differed by source and by participant and was supplied without curation.

Participants in the prospective study were aged roughly 18 to 90 years, lived in about two dozen United States geographic areas, and enrolled through a virtual design. In the prospective study, participants were assigned to cohorts based on the clinical history participants reported in a screening survey and a study questionnaire. Exposed participants had been in contact with someone with a PCR-confirmed or clinician-diagnosed COVID-19 case within 2 weeks of study entry. Each participant in the prospective study had whole blood, serum and a nasopharyngeal or oropharyngeal swab collected by mobile phlebotomists. Over a roughly two-month period, participants in the prospective study had the option of providing additional blood draws and questionnaires. Before DNA extraction, blood samples from the prospective study were shipped at room temperature or frozen. In its sample, this clone was seen many times. Its antigen target is currently unknown. One base away there is no much larger clone; base qualities are not given.

The immunoSEQ Assay, a bias-controlled multiplex PCR, was used to amplify TCRbeta CDR3 regions from genomic DNA. In the authors' own workflow: The number of nucleated cells in each sample was estimated from the amplification of reference gene primers within the assay. To quantify the absolute abundance of each unique TCRbeta CDR3 rearrangement, sequence reads were collapsed and filtered. For each sample, productive Simpson clonality was calculated as the square root of Simpson's diversity index across productive rearrangements. Held by TCRdb, this immuneACCESS table contains in-frame sequences only and omits some clones. Under half of the omission traces to an unresolved V gene where checked; the cause of the rest is unknown. The D gene and trimming were derived from the DNA, and the V and J assignments and clone size from that table. This sample gives 140,000 or so clones in total; less than 85% of them show up just once. The biggest ten clones account for 1.5% to 2% of the sample.

This clonotype was sampled from a young woman who had been exposed to COVID-19. The sequenced sample consisted of PBMCs or T cells enriched from blood (not recorded which).

The CDR3 is CASSEAPTIGELFF. DNA sequence: TGTGCCAGCAGTGAAGCGCCGACAATCGGGGAGCTGTTTTTT. The chain is encoded by TRBV6-1 joined to TRBJ2-2, with the D gene not clear enough to name. In the germline V gene, CDR1 corresponds to MNHNS and CDR2 to SASEGT. The cysteine opens and the phenylalanine closes a CDR3 of 14 amino acids. Only the CDR3 part of the read is kept: 42 bases, read in frame from the first base. Deletion took 0 bases off V and 7 bases off J, with a span of 9 bases between the germline ends.